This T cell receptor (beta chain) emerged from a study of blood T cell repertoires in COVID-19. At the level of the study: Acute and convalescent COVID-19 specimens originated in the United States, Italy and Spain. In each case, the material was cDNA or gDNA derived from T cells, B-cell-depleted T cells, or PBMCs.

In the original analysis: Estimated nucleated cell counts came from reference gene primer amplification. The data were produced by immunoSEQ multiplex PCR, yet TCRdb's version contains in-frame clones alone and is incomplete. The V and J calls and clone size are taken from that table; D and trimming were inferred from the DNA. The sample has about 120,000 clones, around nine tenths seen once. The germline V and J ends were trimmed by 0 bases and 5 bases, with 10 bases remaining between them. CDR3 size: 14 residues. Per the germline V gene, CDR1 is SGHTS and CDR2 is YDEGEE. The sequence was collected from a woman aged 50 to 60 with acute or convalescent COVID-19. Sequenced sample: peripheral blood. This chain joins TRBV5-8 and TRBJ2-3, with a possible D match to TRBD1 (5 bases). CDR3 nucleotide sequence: TGTGCCAGCAGCTTGGAGGGGTTCAGAGATACGCAGTATTTT. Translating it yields CASSLEGFRDTQYF.